The clone carrying this TCR beta chain was detected once. TCRdb's table, derived via immunoSEQ multiplex PCR, lists solely in-frame clones and lacks some. This table has fewer than 500,000 clones, 80% to 90% appearing once. The CDR3 runs 13 residues. Trimming took 0 bases from V and 6 from J, leaving 9 bases between them. These data come from a study of blood T cell repertoires in COVID-19. Study information: Acute-phase and convalescent COVID-19 samples originated in the United States, Italy and Spain. T cells, B-cell-depleted T cells, or PBMCs provided the cDNA or gDNA that served as material.

V gene TRBV12-3 or TRBV12-4 combines with J gene TRBJ2-7; tentative D call: TRBD1 (6 bases). This clonotype was sampled from a man aged 25 to 40 who had recovered from COVID-19. The sequencing input was PBMCs or T cells enriched from blood (not recorded which). The CDR3 protein is CASSLAQGLEQYF. In nucleotides, the CDR3 is TGTGCCAGCAGTTTAGCCCAGGGGCTCGAGCAGTACTTC.